Following are 2 T cell receptor beta chains from one sample sequenced in a study of CD8 T cells in Susac syndrome. The authors reverse transcribed 0.5 to 1 ug RNA with random hexamers. TCRdb re-called the immunoSEQ multiplex PCR reads through MiXCR, storing one row per CDR3 protein. The sample contains under 550,000 distinct CDR3 sequences, 85% of which appear only once. The sequenced sample was CD8+ T cells from PBMCs. Receptor source: a human donor with multiple sclerosis.

J is TRBJ2-7 and V is TRBV27; D not certain. The CDR3 has 13 amino acids. The germline V and J ends were trimmed by 6 bases and 2 bases, with 11 bases remaining between them. The germline V gene has CDR1 MNHEY and CDR2 SMNVEV (reference sequence). Written as DNA, the CDR3 is TGTGCCAGCAGCCCTCGGCTGCCCTACGAGCAGTACTTC. The encoded protein is CASSPRLPYEQYF.

This clonotype was counted between two and nine times. The chain employs TRBV6-2 or TRBV6-3 and TRBJ2-5; D may match TRBD1 or TRBD2 (5 bases each). The V gene's germline CDR1 is MNHEY and CDR2 SVGEGT. CDR3 length: 12 residues. Trimming shortened V by 2 bases and J by 12 bases, and 13 bases separated the two germline ends. The CDR3 DNA reads as TGTGCCAGCAGTTACGGGACGGCAGCTGAGTACTTC. This sequence encodes CASSYGTAAEYF.